The clone carrying this T cell receptor (beta chain) was found a few times. Its antigen is undetermined. The data derive from a study of cytomegalovirus exposure and HLA in healthy donors. Study overall: In terms of ancestry, the Caucasian-associated cluster contained roughly 81% of the roughly 400 genotyped donors. Findings of the study overall: An analysis that came later showed most CMV-associated TCR beta chains appearing HLA-restricted.

With 0 bases removed from V and 5 bases from J, the gap between germline ends came to 8 bases. The CDR3 runs to 15 residues. Germline values: CDR1 LGHNT, CDR2 FRNRAP. PCR was performed using 60 Vbeta and 13 Jbeta primers. The table came from immunoSEQ multiplex PCR; TCRdb's copy has only in-frame clones and leaves some out. This sample has around 120,000 clones; about 63% occur once, and the top ten carry 1.6%. The specimen was PBMCs. V is TRBV12-5 and J is TRBJ1-6; unclear D gene. The TCR was taken from a man younger than 40 in good health and CMV-seropositive. The CDR3 is CASGLVQSNNSPLHF. DNA of the CDR3: TGTGCTAGTGGTTTGGTACAGTCCAATAATTCACCCCTCCACTTT.